Presented here are 2 T cell receptor beta chains from one specimen sequenced in a study of shared clonotypes between healthy human individuals. Clones were read by immunoSEQ multiplex PCR, and TCRdb kept only the in-frame ones, dropping some. The sample shows fewer than 3 million clones, 92% of them seen only once. Sequencing was carried out using naive CD4+ T cells from PBMCs. Stated subset: CD45RA+ positively selected. Receptors originate from a man between 18 and 29 years old in good health. Some clones in this sample may be carry-over from other donors' samples.

The chain is built from TRBV7-2 and TRBJ2-7; D gene ambiguous. The CDR3 has 15 amino acids. Trimming removed 2 bases at V and 2 bases at J, with 13 bases between. Germline-derived CDR1 and CDR2 are SGHTA and FQGNSA. CDR3 amino acids: CASSLIKGPAYEQYF. The CDR3 DNA reads as TGTGCCAGCAGCTTAATAAAAGGGCCAGCCTACGAGCAGTACTTC.

The V call is TRBV5-5, the J call TRBJ1-1; D is undetermined. Trimming shortened V by 4 bases and J by 0 bases, and 19 bases separated the two germline ends. Germline V lookup: CDR1 SGHKS, CDR2 YYEKEE (reference sequence). This CDR3 has 17 residues. CDR3 bases: TGTGCCAGCAGCCCACGGACTCTCAGGACCATGAACACTGAAGCTTTCTTT. It yields the protein CASSPRTLRTMNTEAFF.